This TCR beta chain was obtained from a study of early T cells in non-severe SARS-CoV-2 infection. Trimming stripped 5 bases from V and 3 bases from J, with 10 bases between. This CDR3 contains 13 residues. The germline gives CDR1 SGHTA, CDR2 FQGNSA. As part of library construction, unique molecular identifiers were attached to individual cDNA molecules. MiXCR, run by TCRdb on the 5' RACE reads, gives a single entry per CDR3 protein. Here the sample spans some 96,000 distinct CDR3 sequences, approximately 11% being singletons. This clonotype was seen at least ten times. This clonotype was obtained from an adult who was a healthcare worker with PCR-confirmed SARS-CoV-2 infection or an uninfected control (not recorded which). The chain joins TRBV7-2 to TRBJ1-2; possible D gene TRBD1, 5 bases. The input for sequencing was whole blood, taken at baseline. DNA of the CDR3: TGTGCCAGCAGCGAAGACAGATACTATGGCTACACCTTC. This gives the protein CASSEDRYYGYTF.